Sequencing of this T cell receptor beta chain was carried out in a study of T-cell reconstitution after alpha-beta-depleted transplantation in children (dated by TCRdb to the mid-2010s). About the full investigation: Using TCR repertoire profiling, the study followed T-cell immune reconstitution in a quantitative way in children after TCRalphabeta/CD19-depleted allogeneic hematopoietic cell transplantation.

This clonotype showed up just a few times. This receptor's antigen is unknown. Nothing much larger sits one base from this clone, and base qualities are not available. After removal of 3 bases from V and 10 bases from J, the junction retains 9 bases not matched to a gene. The CDR3 holds 14 amino acids from the cysteine to the phenylalanine. Of the read, only the CDR3 DNA is kept; its 42 bases are in frame from base 1. CDR1 and CDR2, looked up from the germline V gene, are SQVTM and ANQGSEA. Library prep was done by PCR. Sequencing relied on an Illumina HiSeq 2500. To normalize quantification of the TCRbeta repertoire, the TCR libraries were built with molecular barcoding that relied on unique molecular identifiers. TCRdb passed the public sequencing reads through fastp at Q25 and MiXCR, retaining productive beta sequences. Rows with a matching CDR3 protein are joined into one entry that keeps the most common DNA and genes. The sample records roughly 500,000 distinct CDR3 sequences, about 30% of which are singletons. The top ten clones comprise 2% to 2.5% of the sample.

The sequence derives from a human donor who donated a stem cell graft to a child with aplastic anemia. This sample comprised PBMCs from the stem cell graft donor, obtained from the stem cell graft. The rearrangement combines TRBV29-1 with TRBJ2-1, with 10 bases matching TRBD2. The nucleotide sequence is given as TGCAGCGTTGAGGCTAGCGGGAGACTCTTCGAGCAGTTCTTC. Its protein is CSVEASGRLFEQFF.